This TCR beta chain originates from a study of shared clonotypes between healthy human individuals. As for the study in general: Each donor contributed plates that comprised three CD4 naive, three CD4 memory, two CD8 naive and one CD8 memory.

Using immunoSEQ multiplex PCR, the repertoire was profiled, and TCRdb retains in-frame clones only, with some absent. Of under 1,900,000 clones listed, approximately 98.5% are singletons. From germline, CDR1 is SQVTM and CDR2 ANQGSEA. There are 11 residues in the CDR3. The V gene lost 7 bases and the J gene lost 8 bases, with 12 bases spanning the gap. The TCR sequence derives from a man under 40 in good health. Material: naive CD4+ T cells sorted from blood. Specified subset: CD45RA+ positively selected. V is TRBV29-1 and J is TRBJ2-1; D possibly uses TRBD1 or TRBD2 (5 bases each). CDR3 nucleotide sequence: TGCAGCGCCGGGACCCCCGATGAGCAGTTCTTC. Protein: CSAGTPDEQFF.